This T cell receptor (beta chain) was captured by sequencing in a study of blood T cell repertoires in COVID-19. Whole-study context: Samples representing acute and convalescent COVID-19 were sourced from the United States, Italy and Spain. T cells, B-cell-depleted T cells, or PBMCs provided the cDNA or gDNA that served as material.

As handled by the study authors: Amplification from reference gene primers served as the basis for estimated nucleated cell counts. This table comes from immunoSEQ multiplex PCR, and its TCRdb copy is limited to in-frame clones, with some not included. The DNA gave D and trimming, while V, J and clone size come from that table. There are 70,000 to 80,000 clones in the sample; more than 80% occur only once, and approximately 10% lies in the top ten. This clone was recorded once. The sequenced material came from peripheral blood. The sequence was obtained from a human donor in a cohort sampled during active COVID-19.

The CDR3, as DNA: TGTGCCAGCAGTACCCGACAAGAGCAGTACTTC. Its protein product is CASSTRQEQYF. This chain connects TRBV28 to TRBJ2-7; D unresolved. Trimming took 5 bases from V and 7 from J, leaving 9 bases between them. The germline V gene encodes CDR1 MDHEN and CDR2 SYDVKM. CDR3 length: 11 amino acids.